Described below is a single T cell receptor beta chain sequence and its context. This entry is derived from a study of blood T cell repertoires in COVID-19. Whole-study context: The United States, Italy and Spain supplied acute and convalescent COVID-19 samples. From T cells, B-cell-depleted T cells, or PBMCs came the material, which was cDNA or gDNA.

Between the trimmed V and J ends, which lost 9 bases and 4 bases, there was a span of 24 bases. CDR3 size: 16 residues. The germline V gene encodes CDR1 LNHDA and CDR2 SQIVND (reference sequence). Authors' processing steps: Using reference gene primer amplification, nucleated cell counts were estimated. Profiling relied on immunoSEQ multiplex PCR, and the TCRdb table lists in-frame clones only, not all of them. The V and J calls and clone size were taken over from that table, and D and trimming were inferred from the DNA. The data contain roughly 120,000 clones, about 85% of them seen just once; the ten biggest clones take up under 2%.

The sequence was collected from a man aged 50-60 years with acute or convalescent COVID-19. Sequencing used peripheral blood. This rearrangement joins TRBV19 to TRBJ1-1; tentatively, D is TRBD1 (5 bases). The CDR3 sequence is CASQQKIRDFGTEAFF. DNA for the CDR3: TGTGCCAGCCAACAGAAGATCAGGGATTTTGGCACTGAAGCTTTCTTT.